Listed below are T cell receptor beta chains from one sample, sequenced in a study of blood T cell repertoires in COVID-19. Clones were sequenced by immunoSEQ multiplex PCR, and TCRdb holds only the in-frame ones, with some missing. This sample has 200,000 to 250,000 clones, with about 88% found just once. The sample was peripheral blood. All receptors come from a woman aged 55-69 years with acute or convalescent COVID-19. The CDR3 runs from the conserved cysteine through the conserved F or W. Fields, in order: CDR3 length, V gene, clone size, D gene, J gene, CDR3 protein, CDR3 DNA. The D gene is left open where the match is weak. Clone size appears in some rows only: once, few, many, or a class for an expanded clone.

len: 13; v_gene: TRBV18; abundance: -; d_gene: -; j_gene: TRBJ1-2; CDR3aa: CASSPLTENGYTF; CDR3nt: TGTGCCAGCTCACCACTCACAGAAAATGGCTACACCTTC
len: 14; v_gene: TRBV9; abundance: once; d_gene: -; j_gene: TRBJ1-2; CDR3aa: CASSAIRGRDGYTF; CDR3nt: TGTGCCAGCAGCGCGATCAGAGGGCGAGATGGCTACACCTTC
len: 18; v_gene: TRBV11-2; abundance: -; d_gene: TRBD2; j_gene: TRBJ2-2; CDR3aa: CASSLISLAGGKTGELFF; CDR3nt: TGTGCCAGCAGCTTAATAAGTTTAGCGGGAGGGAAAACCGGGGAGCTGTTTTTT
len: 14; v_gene: TRBV25-1; abundance: -; d_gene: TRBD2; j_gene: TRBJ2-3; CDR3aa: CASKAGGRTDTQYF; CDR3nt: TGTGCCAGCAAGGCGGGGGGGAGGACAGATACGCAGTATTTT
len: 14; v_gene: TRBV4-3; abundance: -; d_gene: -; j_gene: TRBJ1-5; CDR3aa: CASSQGRGNQPQHF; CDR3nt: TGCGCCAGCAGCCAAGGCAGGGGAAATCAGCCCCAGCATTTT
len: 16; v_gene: TRBV18; abundance: -; d_gene: TRBD2; j_gene: TRBJ2-7; CDR3aa: CASSPAPGTSSYEQYF; CDR3nt: TGTGCCAGCTCCCCCGCACCCGGGACTAGCTCCTACGAGCAGTACTTC
len: 16; v_gene: TRBV11-2; abundance: -; d_gene: TRBD2; j_gene: TRBJ2-5; CDR3aa: CASSLVAGGIGETQYF; CDR3nt: TGTGCCAGCAGCTTAGTTGCGGGAGGAATCGGAGAGACCCAGTACTTC
len: 14; v_gene: TRBV11-3; abundance: once; d_gene: -; j_gene: TRBJ1-1; CDR3aa: CASSDNRRNTEAFF; CDR3nt: TGTGCCAGCTCTGATAACAGGCGGAACACTGAAGCTTTCTTT
len: 17; v_gene: TRBV29-1; abundance: -; d_gene: TRBD1; j_gene: TRBJ2-3; CDR3aa: CSVVKPLNRGGTDTQYF; CDR3nt: TGCAGCGTTGTAAAGCCTTTAAACAGGGGAGGCACAGATACGCAGTATTTT
len: 16; v_gene: TRBV27; abundance: -; d_gene: -; j_gene: TRBJ2-7; CDR3aa: CASSFGGGGSAYEQYF; CDR3nt: TGTGCCAGCAGTTTCGGGGGTGGGGGATCGGCCTACGAGCAGTACTTC
len: 17; v_gene: TRBV4-2; abundance: -; d_gene: TRBD1; j_gene: TRBJ1-1; CDR3aa: CASSQGIWTGGGPEAFF; CDR3nt: TGTGCCAGCAGCCAAGGGATCTGGACAGGGGGCGGTCCTGAAGCTTTCTTT
len: 13; v_gene: TRBV6-1; abundance: -; d_gene: TRBD1; j_gene: TRBJ1-1; CDR3aa: CATRQGRNTEAFF; CDR3nt: TGTGCCACCCGACAGGGGAGAAACACTGAAGCTTTCTTT
len: 13; v_gene: TRBV11-3; abundance: -; d_gene: -; j_gene: TRBJ1-1; CDR3aa: CASSLDQQGAAFF; CDR3nt: TGTGCCAGCAGCTTAGATCAACAGGGAGCGGCTTTCTTT
len: 13; v_gene: TRBV2; abundance: -; d_gene: -; j_gene: TRBJ1-3; CDR3aa: CASSGIAGNTIYF; CDR3nt: TGTGCCAGCAGTGGAATAGCTGGAAACACCATATATTTT
len: 14; v_gene: TRBV5-1; abundance: -; d_gene: -; j_gene: TRBJ2-2; CDR3aa: CASSTQSRGGELFF; CDR3nt: TGCGCCAGCAGCACGCAAAGCCGGGGCGGGGAGCTGTTTTTT
len: 16; v_gene: TRBV5-1; abundance: -; d_gene: TRBD2; j_gene: TRBJ2-1; CDR3aa: CASSPIAGGSYNEQFF; CDR3nt: TGCGCCAGCAGCCCCATAGCGGGGGGCTCCTACAATGAGCAGTTCTTC
len: 13; v_gene: TRBV2; abundance: many; d_gene: TRBD1; j_gene: TRBJ1-5; CDR3aa: CASRGQGGQPQHF; CDR3nt: TGTGCCAGCAGGGGACAGGGGGGTCAGCCCCAGCATTTT
len: 13; v_gene: TRBV18; abundance: -; d_gene: -; j_gene: TRBJ2-2; CDR3aa: CASSLLSPGELFF; CDR3nt: TGTGCCAGCTCACTTCTTAGTCCCGGGGAGCTGTTTTTT
len: 17; v_gene: TRBV28; abundance: -; d_gene: TRBD2; j_gene: TRBJ2-3; CDR3aa: CASSWGFGGRAEDTQYF; CDR3nt: TGTGCCAGCAGTTGGGGCTTTGGGGGGAGGGCCGAAGATACGCAGTATTTT
len: 20; v_gene: TRBV23-1; abundance: once; d_gene: TRBD2; j_gene: TRBJ2-1; CDR3aa: CASKGLAGSRDPRRYNEQFF; CDR3nt: TGCGCCAGCAAGGGACTAGCGGGCTCCCGTGACCCCCGTCGGTACAATGAGCAGTTCTTC
len: 14; v_gene: TRBV11-2; abundance: -; d_gene: -; j_gene: TRBJ1-6; CDR3aa: CASSLAGFNSPLHF; CDR3nt: TGTGCCAGCAGCTTAGCAGGATTTAATTCACCCCTCCACTTT
len: 15; v_gene: TRBV6-6; abundance: -; d_gene: -; j_gene: TRBJ1-6; CDR3aa: CASSEIGTKNSPLHF; CDR3nt: TGTGCCAGCTCGGAAATCGGGACAAAAAATTCACCCCTCCACTTT
len: 15; v_gene: TRBV2; abundance: -; d_gene: -; j_gene: TRBJ1-2; CDR3aa: CATSISTGLGSGYTF; CDR3nt: TGTGCCACCTCAATTTCAACAGGTCTCGGTTCTGGCTACACCTTC
len: 15; v_gene: TRBV6-5; abundance: -; d_gene: TRBD1; j_gene: TRBJ2-7; CDR3aa: CASSSLDRGPYEQYF; CDR3nt: TGTGCCAGCAGTTCGCTTGACAGGGGGCCCTACGAGCAGTACTTC
len: 15; v_gene: TRBV29-1; abundance: -; d_gene: TRBD2; j_gene: TRBJ2-1; CDR3aa: CSVSSGGSSYNEQFF; CDR3nt: TGCAGCGTATCTAGCGGGGGATCTTCCTACAATGAGCAGTTCTTC
len: 15; v_gene: TRBV3-1/TRBV3-2; abundance: -; d_gene: TRBD1; j_gene: TRBJ1-2; CDR3aa: CASSPLLTGEIGYTF; CDR3nt: TGTGCCAGCAGCCCCTTACTGACAGGGGAAATTGGCTACACCTTC
len: 15; v_gene: TRBV10-3; abundance: -; d_gene: -; j_gene: TRBJ1-2; CDR3aa: CAISQGLEGLYGYTF; CDR3nt: TGTGCCATCAGTCAGGGCTTGGAAGGGCTCTATGGCTACACCTTC
len: 16; v_gene: TRBV3-1/TRBV3-2; abundance: -; d_gene: -; j_gene: TRBJ2-3; CDR3aa: CASSQVAGRFTDTQYF; CDR3nt: TGTGCCAGCAGCCAAGTGGCAGGGCGGTTCACAGATACGCAGTATTTT
len: 11; v_gene: TRBV30; abundance: few; d_gene: -; j_gene: TRBJ2-7; CDR3aa: CAWSANYEQYF; CDR3nt: TGTGCCTGGAGTGCCAACTACGAGCAGTACTTC
len: 14; v_gene: TRBV18; abundance: -; d_gene: TRBD1; j_gene: TRBJ1-1; CDR3aa: CASSPYDRGTEAFF; CDR3nt: TGTGCCAGCTCACCCTATGACAGGGGGACTGAAGCTTTCTTT
len: 19; v_gene: TRBV5-8; abundance: -; d_gene: TRBD2; j_gene: TRBJ2-1; CDR3aa: CASSFRSVWTSGGYNEQFF; CDR3nt: TGTGCCAGCAGCTTTAGGAGTGTGTGGACTAGCGGGGGCTACAATGAGCAGTTCTTC
len: 15; v_gene: TRBV5-8; abundance: few; d_gene: TRBD1; j_gene: TRBJ1-6; CDR3aa: CASSRAGTVGTPLHF; CDR3nt: TGTGCCAGCAGCCGTGCCGGGACAGTTGGCACACCCCTCCACTTT
len: 15; v_gene: TRBV7-6; abundance: -; d_gene: -; j_gene: TRBJ1-1; CDR3aa: CASSLGSGMNTEAFF; CDR3nt: TGTGCCAGCAGCTTAGGGAGTGGCATGAACACTGAAGCTTTCTTT
len: 14; v_gene: TRBV24-1; abundance: -; d_gene: TRBD2; j_gene: TRBJ2-1; CDR3aa: CATSPAGGPNEQFF; CDR3nt: TGTGCCACCAGTCCAGCGGGAGGGCCAAATGAGCAGTTCTTC
len: 16; v_gene: TRBV4-1; abundance: few; d_gene: -; j_gene: TRBJ1-2; CDR3aa: CASRPPRSGVVKGYTF; CDR3nt: TGCGCCAGCAGGCCTCCTCGCTCAGGGGTTGTAAAGGGCTACACCTTC
len: 15; v_gene: TRBV30; abundance: -; d_gene: TRBD1; j_gene: TRBJ2-1; CDR3aa: CAWSGQGASYNEQFF; CDR3nt: TGTGCCTGGAGTGGACAGGGGGCATCCTACAATGAGCAGTTCTTC
len: 18; v_gene: TRBV30; abundance: -; d_gene: TRBD1; j_gene: TRBJ1-6; CDR3aa: CAWSPLSPGQGSGSPLHF; CDR3nt: TGTGCCTGGAGCCCCCTTAGCCCTGGACAGGGGTCCGGTTCACCCCTCCACTTT
len: 14; v_gene: TRBV18; abundance: -; d_gene: -; j_gene: TRBJ1-2; CDR3aa: CASSPQGNGYGYTF; CDR3nt: TGTGCCAGCTCACCTCAGGGGAATGGCTATGGCTACACCTTC
len: 15; v_gene: TRBV20-1; abundance: -; d_gene: TRBD1; j_gene: TRBJ1-2; CDR3aa: CSASDDRGRNYGYTF; CDR3nt: TGCAGTGCTAGTGACGACAGGGGGCGCAACTATGGCTACACCTTC
len: 15; v_gene: TRBV7-9; abundance: -; d_gene: -; j_gene: TRBJ1-5; CDR3aa: CASSRGGTYRQPQHF; CDR3nt: TGTGCCAGCAGTAGGGGAGGGACCTATCGACAGCCCCAGCATTTT
len: 16; v_gene: TRBV4-2; abundance: -; d_gene: -; j_gene: TRBJ1-5; CDR3aa: CASSQVGGPSNQPQHF; CDR3nt: TGTGCCAGCAGCCAAGTCGGAGGGCCTAGCAATCAGCCCCAGCATTTT
len: 15; v_gene: TRBV10-3; abundance: -; d_gene: TRBD1; j_gene: TRBJ1-2; CDR3aa: CAISGIQGARDGYTF; CDR3nt: TGTGCCATCAGTGGGATACAGGGGGCTCGAGATGGCTACACCTTC
len: 13; v_gene: TRBV24-1; abundance: -; d_gene: TRBD2; j_gene: TRBJ2-3; CDR3aa: CATKAGSTDTQYF; CDR3nt: TGTGCCACCAAAGCGGGGAGCACAGATACGCAGTATTTT
len: 15; v_gene: TRBV9; abundance: -; d_gene: -; j_gene: TRBJ2-1; CDR3aa: CASSVAQSFFNEQFF; CDR3nt: TGTGCCAGCAGCGTAGCCCAGTCCTTCTTCAATGAGCAGTTCTTC
len: 14; v_gene: TRBV2; abundance: -; d_gene: -; j_gene: TRBJ1-3; CDR3aa: CASSLRLSGNTIYF; CDR3nt: TGTGCCAGCAGTCTCAGATTATCTGGAAACACCATATATTTT
len: 11; v_gene: TRBV12-5; abundance: -; d_gene: -; j_gene: TRBJ1-5; CDR3aa: CASGSDQPQHF; CDR3nt: TGTGCTAGTGGATCTGATCAGCCCCAGCATTTT
len: 16; v_gene: TRBV6-1; abundance: -; d_gene: TRBD1; j_gene: TRBJ1-5; CDR3aa: CASSEWKQGTYQPQHF; CDR3nt: TGTGCCAGCAGTGAATGGAAACAGGGGACTTATCAGCCCCAGCATTTT
len: 13; v_gene: TRBV11-2; abundance: -; d_gene: -; j_gene: TRBJ2-7; CDR3aa: CASSLPGPREQYF; CDR3nt: TGTGCCAGCAGCTTGCCAGGCCCTCGGGAGCAGTACTTC
len: 14; v_gene: TRBV6-5; abundance: -; d_gene: TRBD1; j_gene: TRBJ1-5; CDR3aa: CASSRQGSNQPQHF; CDR3nt: TGTGCCAGCAGCCGACAGGGAAGCAATCAGCCCCAGCATTTT
len: 16; v_gene: TRBV9; abundance: few; d_gene: TRBD1; j_gene: TRBJ1-6; CDR3aa: CASSAGTGGLNSPLHF; CDR3nt: TGTGCCAGCAGCGCCGGGACAGGGGGTCTTAATTCACCCCTCCACTTT
len: 15; v_gene: TRBV25-1; abundance: -; d_gene: TRBD1; j_gene: TRBJ2-1; CDR3aa: CASGSRDRLNNEQFF; CDR3nt: TGTGCCAGCGGATCCCGGGACAGGCTTAACAATGAGCAGTTCTTC
len: 15; v_gene: TRBV3-1/TRBV3-2; abundance: -; d_gene: -; j_gene: TRBJ1-5; CDR3aa: CASSQDVTGNQPQHF; CDR3nt: TGTGCCAGCAGCCAAGATGTGACGGGAAATCAGCCCCAGCATTTT
len: 11; v_gene: TRBV7-9; abundance: -; d_gene: -; j_gene: TRBJ2-3; CDR3aa: CASTTLDTQYF; CDR3nt: TGTGCCAGCACCACCCTAGATACGCAGTATTTT